Presented here are 21 T cell receptor beta chains from one specimen sequenced in a study of cytomegalovirus exposure and HLA in healthy donors. PCR used 60 Vbeta primers and 13 Jbeta primers. Some clones are missing from TCRdb's copy, which holds only in-frame ones; the method was immunoSEQ multiplex PCR. The repertoire includes around 120,000 clones, roughly 76% of them detected once, and about 16% sits in the top ten. The sequencing input was PBMCs. All receptors come from a man aged 50 to 60 in good health and CMV-seropositive.

This clone was detected only a few times. The J gene is TRBJ2-1, the V gene TRBV5-4, with TRBD2 matching 9 bases. J lost 9 bases, V lost 4 bases, and 8 bases had no gene match. The CDR3 spans 14 residues. CDR1 and CDR2 (germline): SGHNT, YYREEE (reference sequence). CDR3 sequence reads: CASSPGLAPSEQFF. CDR3 nucleotide sequence: TGTGCCAGCAGCCCAGGACTAGCGCCAAGTGAGCAGTTCTTC.

This clone was counted only a few times. The chain links TRBV19 to TRBJ1-2; the D gene is possibly TRBD1 (6 bases). V shed 9 bases and J shed 2 bases, with 19 bases lying between them. CDR3 length equals 15 residues. The germline V gene has CDR1 LNHDA and CDR2 SQIVND (reference sequence). Here the CDR3 reads CASQKGTPSNYGYTF. The CDR3 DNA sequence: TGTGCCAGCCAAAAAGGGACACCCAGCAACTATGGCTACACCTTC.

The chain has TRBV15 and TRBJ1-1, with TRBD1 identical over 11 bases. Trimming at V came to 2 bases and at J to 4 bases, leaving 12 bases not matched to a gene. CDR3 length equals 18 residues. The V gene's germline CDR1 is LNHNV and CDR2 YYDKDF (reference sequence). CDR3 DNA: TGTGCCACCAGCAGACCCACCGGGACAGGGGGGGTAACCACTGAAGCTTTCTTT. This sequence encodes CATSRPTGTGGVTTEAFF.

The chain uses TRBV19 and TRBJ1-1; D not certain. Germline CDR1 reads LNHDA; CDR2 reads SQIVND (reference sequence). The CDR3 is 13 amino acids. V lost 4 bases to trimming and J lost 0 bases, with 6 bases between them. CDR3 nucleotides: TGTGCCAGTAGTACCCAGATGAACACTGAAGCTTTCTTT. This codes for CASSTQMNTEAFF.

The chain links TRBV10-3 to TRBJ1-6; weak D call: TRBD1 (5 bases). Trimming stripped 10 bases from V and 8 bases from J, with 15 bases between. The length of the CDR3 is 13 residues. CDR1 is ENHRY, CDR2 SYGVKD, per germline. The CDR3 sequence is CATRPGDDSPLHF. In DNA, the CDR3 is TGTGCCACCCGACCGGGGGATGATTCACCCCTCCACTTT.

The chain joins TRBV5-1 to TRBJ2-3; 9 positions agree with TRBD1. After removal of 4 bases from V and 0 bases from J, the junction contained 3 bases not matched to a gene. CDR1 SGHRS and CDR2 YFSETQ come from the germline V gene. The CDR3 extends over 15 amino acids. CDR3 in DNA: TGCGCCAGCAGCCGGGACAGGGCTAGCACAGATACGCAGTATTTT. Its protein is CASSRDRASTDTQYF.

About this clone itself: A read error may account for a junction end that differs from germline. The chain is built from TRBV28 and TRBJ1-1, with D maybe TRBD1 (6 bases). CDR3 length: 14 amino acids. Per the germline V gene, CDR1 is MDHEN and CDR2 is SYDVKM. CDR3 DNA sequence: TGTGCCACCAGTAAAGGGGGTCGGGGTACTGAAGCTTTCTTT. This sequence encodes CATSKGGRGTEAFF.

The chain uses TRBV14 and TRBJ2-5, with D perhaps TRBD2 (5 bases). The DNA end is more similar to TRBJ2-7, so the J call may be wrong. This CDR3 spans 15 amino acids. Germline V gene lookup returns CDR1 SGHDN and CDR2 FVKESK. The DNA for the CDR3 is TGTGCCAGCAGTCGAGGGCTGTTAAGCTCCTACGAGCAGTACTTC. Its protein product is CASSRGLLSSYEQYF.

The V gene is TRBV7-9, the J gene TRBJ2-3; a weak D match, TRBD2 (5 bases). The CDR3 extends over 14 amino acids. V was cut by 7 bases and J by 5 bases, with 16 bases left in between. The germline V gene has CDR1 SEHNR and CDR2 FQNEAQ (reference sequence). The CDR3 spells CASTIREPRDTQYF. CDR3 DNA: TGTGCCAGCACAATAAGGGAGCCTAGAGATACGCAGTATTTT.

The V and J genes are TRBV5-4 and TRBJ2-7, with D perhaps matching TRBD2 (6 bases). The CDR3 is 12 residues long. V lost 7 bases and J 6 bases, leaving 14 bases between the germline ends. CDR1 SGHNT and CDR2 YYREEE come from the germline V gene (reference sequence). As DNA, the CDR3 is TGTGCCAGCGGGGGGAAGGGCGGCGAGCAGTACTTC. It translates to CASGGKGGEQYF.

V usage is TRBV7-8 and J usage is TRBJ2-3; 9 positions agree with TRBD2. CDR1 and CDR2 (germline): SGHVS, FQNEAQ. The trim removed 5 bases at V and 2 bases at J, leaving 11 bases unmatched. CDR3 length: 17 residues. This chain's CDR3 is CASSPRGRGGNTDTQYF. CDR3 nucleotide sequence: TGTGCCAGCAGCCCAAGAGGGCGGGGGGGAAACACAGATACGCAGTATTTT.

This rearrangement joins TRBV19 to TRBJ1-1; TRBD1 might be the D (5 bases). CDR1 and CDR2 from the germline V gene are LNHDA and SQIVND (reference sequence). CDR3 length: 13 amino acids. V gave up 4 bases and J gave up 4 bases, with 10 bases separating them. The CDR3, as DNA: TGTGCCAGTAGTAAGGGGTCGCGCACTGAAGCTTTCTTT. Protein: CASSKGSRTEAFF.

J is TRBJ1-6 and V is TRBV5-1; possible D gene TRBD1, 5 bases. V lost 4 bases and J lost 7, with 12 bases in between. The CDR3 sequence is 14 residues long. Germline V gives CDR1 SGHRS, CDR2 YFSETQ. In nucleotides, the CDR3 is TGCGCCAGCAGCCAACAGGAGACCAATTCACCCCTCCACTTT. The encoded protein is CASSQQETNSPLHF.

The chain combines TRBV9 with TRBJ2-5, with TRBD2 matching over 9 bases. CDR1 and CDR2 (germline): SGDLS, YYNGEE. Trimming removed 0 bases from V and 5 bases from J; junction bases left unmatched: 5. The CDR3 length is 15 residues. CDR3 bases: TGTGCCAGCAGCGTAGGGGCGGGGGGGCCTGAGACCCAGTACTTC. Encoded protein: CASSVGAGGPETQYF. Supplemented by reference TRBV9 and TRBJ2-5, the full variable domain reads DSGVTQTPKHLITATGQRVTLRCSPRSGDLSVYWYQQSLDQGLQFLIQYYNGEERAKGNILERFSAQQFPDLHSELNLSSLELGDSALYFCASSVGAGGPETQYFGPGTRLLVL.

This chain connects TRBV11-2 to TRBJ2-5; D possibly corresponds to TRBD2 (6 bases). The J call may be incorrect, as the DNA end agrees better with TRBJ2-7. The germline V gene encodes CDR1 SGHAT and CDR2 FQNNGV. This CDR3 spans 13 amino acids. This chain's CDR3 is CASSFGGPYEQYF. The CDR3 nucleotides read TGTGCCAGCAGCTTCGGGGGTCCCTACGAGCAGTACTTC.

The chain has TRBV4-3 and TRBJ1-2; 8 bases are shared with TRBD1. Germline trimming cut 4 bases from V and 1 base from J; bases unmatched to any gene: 11. The germline CDR1 and CDR2 sequences are LGHNA and YSLEER. CDR3 size: 17 residues. The CDR3 DNA sequence: TGCGCCAGCAGCCGCCTCACAGGGACAGGTGATAACTATGGCTACACCTTC. It translates to CASSRLTGTGDNYGYTF.

The chain employs TRBV5-1 and TRBJ2-1; 10 nucleotides match TRBD1. The CDR3 runs to 15 residues. Per germline, CDR1 SGHRS and CDR2 YFSETQ. Unmatched junction bases numbered 4, after V lost 5 bases and J lost 2 bases. The CDR3 loop reads CASRKDRGAYNEQFF. DNA of the CDR3: TGCGCCAGCAGGAAGGACAGGGGGGCCTACAATGAGCAGTTCTTC.

Worth noting for this clone: The sample holds other DNA sequences that translate to the same CDR3. The chain carries TRBV18 and TRBJ1-1, with 7 bases identical to TRBD1. The V and J ends lost 6 bases and 1 base, in that order; junction bases with no gene match: 2. There are 13 residues in the CDR3. Germline V gives CDR1 KGHSH, CDR2 LQKENI. The CDR3 region is CASSRQGNTEAFF. CDR3 sequence (DNA): TGTGCCAGCTCCCGACAGGGGAACACTGAAGCTTTCTTT. The full variable domain, rest sourced from reference TRBV18 and TRBJ1-1, is NAGVMQNPRHLVRRRGQEARLRCSPMKGHSHVYWYRQLPEEGLKFMVYLQKENIIDESGMPKERFSAEFPKEGPSILRIQQVVRGDSAAYFCASSRQGNTEAFFGQGTRLTVV.

This clone was counted only a few times. The genes are TRBV11-2 and TRBJ2-6; D gene uncertain. This CDR3 region has 15 residues. Trimming took 5 bases from V and 0 from J, leaving 8 bases between them. CDR1 is SGHAT and CDR2 is FQNNGV in the germline V gene. CDR3 nucleotide sequence: TGTGCCAGCAGCCATGGTAGCTCTGGGGCCAACGTCCTGACTTTC. Protein: CASSHGSSGANVLTF.

The chain uses TRBV28 and TRBJ1-1; TRBD1 matches 10 bases. This CDR3 has 14 amino acids. The V gene's germline CDR1 is MDHEN and CDR2 SYDVKM. With 4 bases clipped from V and 8 bases from J, the junction kept 7 bases outside the gene matches. This chain's CDR3 is CASSSGTGALEAFF. CDR3 bases: TGTGCCAGCAGTTCCGGGACAGGGGCGCTGGAAGCTTTCTTT. The entire variable domain, with the rest obtained from reference TRBV28 and TRBJ1-1, is as follows: DVKVTQSSRYLVKRTGEKVFLECVQDMDHENMFWYRQDPGLGLRLIYFSYDVKMKEKGDIPEGYSVSREKKERFSLILESASTNQTSMYLCASSSGTGALEAFFGQGTRLTVV.

The CDR3 region has the DNA TGTGCCAGCACCGTCACCGGGACACAAAACACCGGGGAGCTGTTTTTT. Translated, it gives CASTVTGTQNTGELFF. The chain combines TRBV6-6 with TRBJ2-2; the D gene is possibly TRBD1 (6 bases). The V and J ends lost 7 bases and 2 bases respectively, with 17 bases between them. The CDR3 loop spans 16 amino acids. Germline values: CDR1 MNHNY, CDR2 SVGAGI (reference sequence).